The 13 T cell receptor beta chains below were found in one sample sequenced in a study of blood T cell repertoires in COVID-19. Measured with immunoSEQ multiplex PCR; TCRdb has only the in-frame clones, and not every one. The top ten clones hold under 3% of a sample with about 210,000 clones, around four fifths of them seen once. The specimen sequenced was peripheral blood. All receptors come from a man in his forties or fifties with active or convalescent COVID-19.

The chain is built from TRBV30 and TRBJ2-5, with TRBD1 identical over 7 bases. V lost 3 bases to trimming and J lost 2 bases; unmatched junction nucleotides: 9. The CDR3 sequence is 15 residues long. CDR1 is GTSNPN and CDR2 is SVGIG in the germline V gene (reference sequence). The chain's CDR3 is CAWSPLGQAQETQYF. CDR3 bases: TGTGCCTGGAGCCCTCTTGGACAGGCGCAAGAGACCCAGTACTTC.

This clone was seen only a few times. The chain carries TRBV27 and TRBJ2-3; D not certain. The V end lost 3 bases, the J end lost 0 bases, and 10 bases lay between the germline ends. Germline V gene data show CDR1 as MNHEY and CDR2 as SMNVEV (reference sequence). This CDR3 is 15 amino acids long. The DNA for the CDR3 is TGTGCCAGCAGTTTCACTGTGTCTAGCACAGATACGCAGTATTTT. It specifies CASSFTVSSTDTQYF.

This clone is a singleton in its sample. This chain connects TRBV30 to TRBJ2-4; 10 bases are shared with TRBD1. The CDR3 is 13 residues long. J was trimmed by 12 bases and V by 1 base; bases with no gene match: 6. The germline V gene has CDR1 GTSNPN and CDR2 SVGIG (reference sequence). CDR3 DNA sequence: TGTGCCTGGAGTGAAGGACAGGGGGTAGCTCAGTACTTC. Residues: CAWSEGQGVAQYF. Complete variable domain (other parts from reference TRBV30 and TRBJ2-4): SQTIHQWPATLVQPVGSPLSLECTVEGTSNPNLYWYRQAAGRGLQLLFYSVGIGQISSEVPQNLSASRPQDRQFILSSKKLLLSDSGFYLCAWSEGQGVAQYFGAGTRLSVL.

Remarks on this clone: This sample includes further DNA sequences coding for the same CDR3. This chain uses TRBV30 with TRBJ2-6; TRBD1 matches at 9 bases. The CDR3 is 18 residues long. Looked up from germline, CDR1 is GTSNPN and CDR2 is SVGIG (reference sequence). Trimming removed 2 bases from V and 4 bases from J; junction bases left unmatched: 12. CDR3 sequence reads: CAWSSRPGQGSGANVLTF. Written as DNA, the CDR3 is TGTGCCTGGAGTTCCCGGCCGGGACAGGGCTCCGGGGCCAACGTCCTGACTTTC.

In DNA form, the CDR3 reads TGTGCCAGCAGCCCCGGACAGAACAATCAGCCCCAGCATTTT. Translated: CASSPGQNNQPQHF. The chain carries TRBV7-2 and TRBJ1-5; D is perhaps TRBD1 (6 bases). The length of the CDR3 is 14 residues. Trimming pared 5 bases from V and 3 bases from J, leaving 11 bases between. The germline V gene has CDR1 SGHTA and CDR2 FQGNSA.

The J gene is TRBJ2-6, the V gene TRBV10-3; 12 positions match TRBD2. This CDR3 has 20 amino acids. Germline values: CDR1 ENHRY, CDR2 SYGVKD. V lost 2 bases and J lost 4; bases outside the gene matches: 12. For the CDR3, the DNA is TGTGCCATCAGTGAGCTCGCCCCTAGCGGGGGGGCCACCGGGGCCAACGTCCTGACTTTC. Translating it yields CAISELAPSGGATGANVLTF.

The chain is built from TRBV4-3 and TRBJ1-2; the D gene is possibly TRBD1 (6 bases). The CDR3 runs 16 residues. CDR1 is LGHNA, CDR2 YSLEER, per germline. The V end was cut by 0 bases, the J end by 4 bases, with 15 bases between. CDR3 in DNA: TGCGCCAGCAGCCAAGACGGCAGGGGAATCCTCTATGGCTACACCTTC. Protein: CASSQDGRGILYGYTF.

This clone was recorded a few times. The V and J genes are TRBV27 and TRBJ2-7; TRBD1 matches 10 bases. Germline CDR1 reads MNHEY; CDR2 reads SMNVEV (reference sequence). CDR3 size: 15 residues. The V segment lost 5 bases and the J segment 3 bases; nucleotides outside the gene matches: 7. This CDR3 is CASSPGQGKSYEQYF. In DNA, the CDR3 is TGTGCCAGCAGTCCGGGACAGGGGAAAAGCTACGAGCAGTACTTC.

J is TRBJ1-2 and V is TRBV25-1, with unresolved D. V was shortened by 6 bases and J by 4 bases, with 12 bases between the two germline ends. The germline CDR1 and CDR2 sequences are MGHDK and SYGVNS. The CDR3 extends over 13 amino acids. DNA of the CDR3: TGTGCCAGCAGCAAGTCCCTACTCTATGGCTACACCTTC. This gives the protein CASSKSLLYGYTF.

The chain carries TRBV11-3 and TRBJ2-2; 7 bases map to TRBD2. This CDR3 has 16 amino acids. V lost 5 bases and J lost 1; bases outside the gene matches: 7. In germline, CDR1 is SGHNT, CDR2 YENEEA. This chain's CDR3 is CASSPRRGGNTGELFF. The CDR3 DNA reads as TGTGCCAGCAGCCCCAGGCGCGGGGGGAACACCGGGGAGCTGTTTTTT.

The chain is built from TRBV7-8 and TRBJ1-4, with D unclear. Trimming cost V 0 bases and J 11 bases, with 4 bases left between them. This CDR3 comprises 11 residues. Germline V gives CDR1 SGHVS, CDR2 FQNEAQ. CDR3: CASSLAGKLFF. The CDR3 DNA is TGTGCCAGCAGCTTAGCCGGTAAACTGTTTTTT.

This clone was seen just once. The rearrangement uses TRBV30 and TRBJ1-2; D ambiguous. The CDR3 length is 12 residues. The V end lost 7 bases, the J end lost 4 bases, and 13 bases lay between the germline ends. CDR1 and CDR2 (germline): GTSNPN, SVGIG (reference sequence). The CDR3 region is CASDLWSYGYTF. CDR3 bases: TGTGCCTCCGACTTATGGAGCTATGGCTACACCTTC.

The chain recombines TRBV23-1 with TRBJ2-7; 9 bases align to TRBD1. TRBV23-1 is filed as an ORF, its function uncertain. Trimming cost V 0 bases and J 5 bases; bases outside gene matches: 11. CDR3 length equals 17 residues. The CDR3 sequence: CASSQSRYRDRVHEQYF. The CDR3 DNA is TGCGCCAGCAGTCAATCAAGGTATCGGGACAGGGTCCACGAGCAGTACTTC.